This TCR beta chain was recovered during a study of T-cell reconstitution after alpha-beta-depleted transplantation in children (dated by TCRdb to the mid-2010s). As for the study more broadly: The study quantitatively tracked T-cell immune reconstitution after TCRalphabeta/CD19-depleted allogeneic hematopoietic cell transplantation in children using TCR repertoire profiling.

The treatment or condition label, read with the paper, signifies: allogeneic hematopoietic cell transplantation with graft depleted of TCRalphabeta T cells and CD19 B cells. The children who served as transplant recipients had been given grafts of TCRalphabeta/CD19-depleted allogeneic hematopoietic cells. Library prep was done by PCR. TCRdb shows the sequencer as Illumina HiSeq 2500. To normalize quantification of the TCRbeta repertoire, the TCR libraries were built with molecular barcoding that relied on unique molecular identifiers. TCRdb handled the public reads itself, with Q25 trimming in fastp and clone calling in MiXCR, and kept productive beta chains. Records with the same CDR3 protein are collapsed into one entry carrying the most frequent genes and DNA. In this sample the table shows a few hundred thousand distinct CDR3 sequences, around 46% of which occur a single time. Together, the top ten hold around 29% of the sample.

On the study overall, not on this receptor specifically: In some patients, the high TCRbeta diversity seen at day 60 was put down to recipient T cells and intrathymic progenitors that had survived conditioning. Hyperexpanded clone frequencies declined over subsequent months; after one year, T-cell counts and TCRbeta diversity were mostly attributed to newly produced T cells. Apparently early alphabetaT-cell count recovery about two months after transplant reportedly relied on only several hundred rapidly expanded clones derived from non-depleted graft cells.

V and J are trimmed by 2 bases and 4 bases, and the gene matches miss 15 bases of the junction. The CDR3, cysteine through phenylalanine, is 18 amino acids long. Solely the CDR3 DNA is kept, with 54 bases framed from the first base. CDR1 and CDR2 were assigned from the germline V gene as MGHRA and YSYEKL. Regarding this clonotype: What this receptor recognizes is not known. Base qualities are not recorded, but no much larger clone differs from it by a single base.

The sequencing used PBMCs, collected before TCRalphabeta/CD19-depleted stem cell transplant. In this chain, TRBV4-1 is recombined with TRBJ2-7; TRBD1 aligns with 9 central bases. This clonotype originated in a girl aged 2 to 9 with aplastic anemia, due to receive a stem cell transplant. The CDR3 is CASSQRWSMDRGTYEQYF. The sequenced DNA: TGCGCCAGCAGCCAAAGGTGGTCTATGGACAGGGGAACTTACGAGCAGTACTTC.